This TCR beta chain is drawn from a study of shared clonotypes between healthy human individuals. In the study overall: Each donor had three CD4 naive, three CD4 memory, two CD8 naive and one CD8 memory plate.

The method was immunoSEQ multiplex PCR; TCRdb's version includes in-frame clones alone and lacks a portion of them. The sample has about 580,000 clones, roughly 98% seen once. It was CD45RO-negative cells, positively selected for CCR7, that made up naive CD8 cells, with terminally differentiated effector memory CD45RA+ cells excluded. Germline lookup yields CDR1 SEHNR and CDR2 FQNEAQ (reference sequence). The CDR3 is 18 residues long. This receptor was obtained from a man younger than 45 in good health. Sequenced sample: naive CD8+ T cells sorted from blood. The chain employs TRBV7-9 and TRBJ2-1; TRBD2 matches 12 bases. CDR3 protein: CATLKTSGGWGSYNEQFF. DNA for the CDR3: TGTGCTACCCTGAAGACTAGCGGGGGCTGGGGGTCCTACAATGAGCAGTTCTTC.